This T cell receptor (beta chain) was sequenced during a study of human T cells and chemical hapten exposure. Time point in this sample: pre-sensitization, week 0. As for treatment: therapeutic diphenylcyclopropenone sensitization with weekly scalp DPC. The authors' total RNA extraction used unfractionated whole blood. Via MiXCR, TCRdb re-called the RACE reads, giving one row per CDR3 protein. The sample has roughly 34,000 distinct CDR3 sequences; about a tenth are singletons. Study-wide points: TCRs at high frequency, those above 1 in 1000, did not change with DPC sensitization.

The CDR3 covers 14 residues. Germline V gene lookup returns CDR1 MDHEN and CDR2 SYDVKM. Trimming removed 7 bases at V and 2 bases at J, with 15 bases between. This clonotype was detected a few times. Its antigen is still unknown. The sample consisted of whole blood, taken in connection with sensitization to the hapten diphenylcyclopropenone (DPC). The genes are TRBV28 and TRBJ2-7, with TRBD2 as a possible D gene (7 bases). This clonotype was obtained from a man aged 45-65 years with alopecia areata. Some clones in this sample may be carry-over from other donors' samples. The CDR3 reads CASIGGGRTYEQYF. The CDR3 bases are TGTGCCAGCATAGGCGGGGGCCGAACCTACGAGCAGTACTTC.